This passage covers 6 T cell receptor beta chains from one sample sequenced in a study of cytomegalovirus exposure and HLA in healthy donors. Using immunoSEQ multiplex PCR, the repertoire was profiled, and TCRdb retains in-frame clones only, with some absent. The sample comprises around 150,000 clones, about 89% of which are singletons, and 3% to 3.5% rests with the top ten. Sequencing was carried out using PBMCs. The receptors shown here come from a woman between 18 and 29 years old in good health and CMV-seropositive.

This chain uses TRBV19 with TRBJ2-7; maybe TRBD2 (5 bases). Trimming stripped 8 bases from V and 10 bases from J, with 12 bases between. The CDR3 extends over 10 amino acids. Looked up from germline, CDR1 is LNHDA and CDR2 is SQIVND (reference sequence). DNA for the CDR3: TGTGCCAGTGGGCCGGGAAGTCAGTACTTC. Its protein product is CASGPGSQYF.

This chain uses TRBV5-8 with TRBJ1-6; D is perhaps TRBD1 (6 bases). Germline CDR1 SGHTS, CDR2 YDEGEE. The CDR3 consists of 15 residues. V gave up 7 bases and J gave up 5 bases, with 16 bases separating them. This CDR3 is CASLPLQGDNSPLHF. The CDR3 DNA reads as TGTGCCAGCCTTCCCCTACAGGGCGATAATTCACCCCTCCACTTT.

The chain uses TRBV6-6 and TRBJ2-5, with TRBD2 matching 10 bases. Germline trimming cut 2 bases from V and 3 bases from J; bases unmatched to any gene: 6. The germline V gene has CDR1 MNHNY and CDR2 SVGAGI (reference sequence). This CDR3 spans 16 amino acids. The CDR3 loop is CASSYASGGVKETQYF. CDR3 in DNA: TGTGCCAGCAGTTACGCAAGCGGGGGGGTAAAAGAGACCCAGTACTTC.

The chain combines TRBV27 with TRBJ2-5; D call uncertain. The V and J ends lost 6 bases and 1 base respectively, with 9 bases between them. Looked up from germline, CDR1 is MNHEY and CDR2 is SMNVEV (reference sequence). This CDR3 has 13 amino acids. CDR3 nucleotides: TGTGCCAGCAGACCCCAGATCCAAGAGACCCAGTACTTC. Protein sequence: CASRPQIQETQYF.

This clone was observed a few times. V gene TRBV27 combines with J gene TRBJ2-5, with TRBD2 identical over 11 bases. The length of the CDR3 is 16 residues. The V segment lost 5 bases and the J segment 5 bases; nucleotides outside the gene matches: 10. Germline values: CDR1 MNHEY, CDR2 SMNVEV (reference sequence). The CDR3 sequence: CASSQKLAGAGETQYF. In nucleotides, the CDR3 is TGTGCCAGCAGTCAAAAACTAGCGGGAGCAGGGGAGACCCAGTACTTC.

The rearrangement uses TRBV27 and TRBJ1-5; a weak D match, TRBD1 (5 bases). Germline loops: CDR1 MNHEY, CDR2 SMNVEV (reference sequence). The germline V and J ends were trimmed by 2 bases and 7 bases, with 12 bases remaining between them. This CDR3 has 14 amino acids. CDR3 sequence: CASSLRGGGQPQHF. For the CDR3, the DNA is TGTGCCAGCAGTTTAAGGGGTGGAGGGCAGCCCCAGCATTTT.